This T cell receptor (beta chain) was sequenced during a study of blood T cell repertoires in COVID-19. Per the original data handling: Scientists estimated how many nucleated cells there were by amplifying reference gene primers. Using immunoSEQ multiplex PCR, the repertoire was profiled, and TCRdb retains in-frame clones only, with some absent. D and trimming come from the DNA, and the V and J calls and clone size come from that table. This sample has approximately 330,000 clones, with 80% to 90% found just once. Germline CDR1 is KGHSH and CDR2 is LQKENI. This CDR3 comprises 15 residues. The germline V and J ends were trimmed by 6 bases and 2 bases, with 16 bases remaining between them. Followed longitudinally, the Seattle patients had been enrolled during active infection.

The specimen sequenced was peripheral blood. The receptor was isolated from a man younger than 45 with COVID-19, enrolled during active disease. The V call is TRBV18, the J call TRBJ2-5, with a possible D match to TRBD1 (6 bases). In nucleotides, the CDR3 is TGTGCCAGCTCGCGGCTGCAGGGGTCTCAAGAGACCCAGTACTTC. It yields the protein CASSRLQGSQETQYF.